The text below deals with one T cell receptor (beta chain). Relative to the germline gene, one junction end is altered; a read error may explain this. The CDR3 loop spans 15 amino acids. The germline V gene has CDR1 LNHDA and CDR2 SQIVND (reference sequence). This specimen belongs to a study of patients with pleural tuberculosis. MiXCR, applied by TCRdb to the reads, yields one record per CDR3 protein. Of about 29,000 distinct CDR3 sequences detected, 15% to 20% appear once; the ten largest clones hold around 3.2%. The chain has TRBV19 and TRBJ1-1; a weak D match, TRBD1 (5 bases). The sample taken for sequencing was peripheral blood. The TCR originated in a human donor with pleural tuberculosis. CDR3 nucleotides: TGTGCCAGTAGTGACAGCCCGAAGGGGAACACTAAAGCTTTCTTT. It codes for CASSDSPKGNTKAFF.